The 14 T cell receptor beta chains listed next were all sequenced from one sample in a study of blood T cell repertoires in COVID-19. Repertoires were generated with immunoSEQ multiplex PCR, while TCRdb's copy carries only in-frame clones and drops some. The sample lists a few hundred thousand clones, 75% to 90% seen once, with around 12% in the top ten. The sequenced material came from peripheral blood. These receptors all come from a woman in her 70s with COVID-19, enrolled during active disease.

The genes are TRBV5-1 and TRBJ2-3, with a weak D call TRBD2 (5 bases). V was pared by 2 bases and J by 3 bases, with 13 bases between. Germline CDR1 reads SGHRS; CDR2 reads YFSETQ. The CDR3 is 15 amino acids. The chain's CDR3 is CASSFGVGVTDTQYF. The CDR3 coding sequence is TGCGCCAGCAGCTTCGGAGTCGGGGTGACAGATACGCAGTATTTT.

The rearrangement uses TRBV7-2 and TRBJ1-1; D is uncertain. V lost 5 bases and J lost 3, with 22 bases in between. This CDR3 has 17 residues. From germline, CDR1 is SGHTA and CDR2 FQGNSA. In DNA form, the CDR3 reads TGTGCCAGCAGCCAAACCGTTCGGGTCTTCCCAGACACTGAAGCTTTCTTT. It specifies CASSQTVRVFPDTEAFF.

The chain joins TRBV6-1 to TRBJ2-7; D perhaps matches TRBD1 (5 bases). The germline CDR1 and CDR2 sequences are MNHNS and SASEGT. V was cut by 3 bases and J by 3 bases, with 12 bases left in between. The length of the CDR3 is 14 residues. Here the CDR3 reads CASSDRETSYEQYF. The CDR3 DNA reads TGTGCCAGCAGTGACAGGGAAACAAGCTACGAGCAGTACTTC.

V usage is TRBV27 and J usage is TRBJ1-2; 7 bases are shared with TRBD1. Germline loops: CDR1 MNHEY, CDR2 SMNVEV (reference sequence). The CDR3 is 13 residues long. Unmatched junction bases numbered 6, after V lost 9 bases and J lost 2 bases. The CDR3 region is CASKEQGNYGYTF. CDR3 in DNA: TGTGCCAGTAAGGAACAGGGGAACTATGGCTACACCTTC.

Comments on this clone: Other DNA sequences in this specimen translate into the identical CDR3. This CDR3 is CAISESTGTEAFF. In DNA, the CDR3 is TGTGCCATCAGTGAGTCAACAGGCACTGAAGCTTTCTTT. V usage is TRBV10-3 and J usage is TRBJ1-1; D might be TRBD1 (5 bases). CDR1 and CDR2 (germline): ENHRY, SYGVKD. The CDR3 length is 13 residues. Trimming removed 0 bases at V and 4 bases at J, with 6 bases between.

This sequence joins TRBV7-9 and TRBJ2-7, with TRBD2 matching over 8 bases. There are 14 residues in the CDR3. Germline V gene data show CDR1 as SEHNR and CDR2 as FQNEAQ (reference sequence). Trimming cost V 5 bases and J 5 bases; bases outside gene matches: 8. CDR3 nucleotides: TGTGCCAGCAGCGCGCGACTAGCGTCGAACGAGCAGTACTTC. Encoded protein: CASSARLASNEQYF.

The CDR3 DNA reads TGTGCCAGCAGCCAAGTACAGGACAATTCACCCCTCCACTTT. It translates to CASSQVQDNSPLHF. V is TRBV3-1 (or the pseudogene TRBV3-2) and J is TRBJ1-6, with D possibly being TRBD1 (5 bases). V was clipped by 1 base and J by 7 bases, with 8 bases between them. Germline lookup yields CDR1 LGHDT and CDR2 YNNKEL (reference sequence). The CDR3 is made up of 14 amino acids.

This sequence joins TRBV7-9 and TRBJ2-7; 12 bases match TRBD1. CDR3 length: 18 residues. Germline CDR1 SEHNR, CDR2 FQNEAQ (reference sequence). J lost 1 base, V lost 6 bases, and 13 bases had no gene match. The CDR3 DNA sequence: TGTGCCAGCAGTCGTATTAGGGGACAGGGGGCGCAATCCTACGAGCAGTACTTC. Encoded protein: CASSRIRGQGAQSYEQYF.

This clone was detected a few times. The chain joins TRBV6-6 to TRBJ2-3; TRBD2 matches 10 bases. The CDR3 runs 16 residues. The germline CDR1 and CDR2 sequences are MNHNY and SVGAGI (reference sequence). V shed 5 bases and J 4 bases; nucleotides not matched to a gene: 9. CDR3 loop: CASSARTSGGADTQYF. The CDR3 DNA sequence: TGTGCCAGCAGTGCCAGGACTAGCGGCGGGGCAGATACGCAGTATTTT.

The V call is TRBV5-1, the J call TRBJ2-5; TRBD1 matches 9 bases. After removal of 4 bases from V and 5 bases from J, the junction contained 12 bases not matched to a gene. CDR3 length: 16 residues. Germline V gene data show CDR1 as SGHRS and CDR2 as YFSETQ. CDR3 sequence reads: CASSLWGQGEAETQYF. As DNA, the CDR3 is TGCGCCAGCAGCCTATGGGGACAGGGAGAGGCGGAGACCCAGTACTTC.

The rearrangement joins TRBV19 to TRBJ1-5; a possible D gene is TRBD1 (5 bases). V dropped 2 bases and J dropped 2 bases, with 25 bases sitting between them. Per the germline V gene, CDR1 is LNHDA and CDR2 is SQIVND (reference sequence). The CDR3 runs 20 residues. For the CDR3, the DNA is TGTGCCAGTAGTATAAGGAAGAGTGGGCAGGGACTTTCTGGCAATCAGCCCCAGCATTTT. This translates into CASSIRKSGQGLSGNQPQHF. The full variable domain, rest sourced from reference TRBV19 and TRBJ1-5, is DGGITQSPKYLFRKEGQNVTLSCEQNLNHDAMYWYRQDPGQGLRLIYYSQIVNDFQKGDIAEGYSVSREKKESFPLTVTSAQKNPTAFYLCASSIRKSGQGLSGNQPQHFGDGTRLSIL.

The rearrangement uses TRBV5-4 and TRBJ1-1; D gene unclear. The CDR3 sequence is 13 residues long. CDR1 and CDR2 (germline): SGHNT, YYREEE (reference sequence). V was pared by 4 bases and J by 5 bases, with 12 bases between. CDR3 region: CASSLLVETEAFF. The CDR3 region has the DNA TGTGCCAGCAGCCTATTAGTTGAAACTGAAGCTTTCTTT.

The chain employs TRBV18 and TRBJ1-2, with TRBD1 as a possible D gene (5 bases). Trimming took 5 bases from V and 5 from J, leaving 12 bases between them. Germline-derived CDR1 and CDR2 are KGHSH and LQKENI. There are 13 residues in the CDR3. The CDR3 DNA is TGTGCCAGCTCAAACAGACAGATATATGGCTACACCTTC. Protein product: CASSNRQIYGYTF.

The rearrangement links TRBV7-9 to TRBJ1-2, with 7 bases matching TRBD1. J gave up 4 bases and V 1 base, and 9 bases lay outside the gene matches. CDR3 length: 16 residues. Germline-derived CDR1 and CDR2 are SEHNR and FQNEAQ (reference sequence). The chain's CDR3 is CASSLGDRKGGYGYTF. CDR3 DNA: TGTGCCAGCAGCTTAGGGGACAGAAAAGGGGGCTATGGCTACACCTTC.